A single sample gave rise to the 17 T cell receptor beta chains below, sequenced in a study of T-cell memory formation after mild COVID-19 (dated by TCRdb to about 2021). Library preparation was by 5' RACE. Instrument used: Illumina NovaSeq 6000. Through fastp at Q25 and MiXCR, TCRdb rebuilt clones from the public reads, retaining in-frame beta chains. Identical CDR3 proteins give one entry, which carries the most common genes and DNA. This sample holds roughly 190,000 distinct CDR3 sequences; about 11% were observed only once. Of the sample, 2.5% to 3.5% is held by the ten largest clones. Material: PBMCs or a T cell subset sorted from them (not recorded which). The receptor set was obtained from a man younger than 35 who had mild COVID-19 (a few samples of this study predate the infection). The sample titles of this study are shuffled in the database, so cell type and time point are left out; the donor was told from shared clones.

This clonotype showed up many times. In DNA, the CDR3 is TGTGCCAGCAGCTCAGAGGGGGGGTATGAGCAGTTCTTC. Residues: CASSSEGGYEQFF. The chain combines TRBV9 with TRBJ2-1; perhaps TRBD2 as D (7 bases). The CDR3 spans 13 residues. With 4 bases removed from V and 8 bases from J, the gap between germline ends came to 13 bases. Germline CDR1 and CDR2: SGDLS and YYNGEE.

This clonotype was counted between two and nine times. The rearrangement joins TRBV6-5 to TRBJ2-1, with 11 bases lining up with TRBD2. CDR1 and CDR2 from the germline V gene are MNHEY and SVGAGI. The CDR3 consists of 16 residues. V lost 7 bases, J lost 5 bases, and 10 bases stayed unmatched. The CDR3 DNA follows: TGTGCCAGCACCTCCTGGGGACTAGCGGACCACAATGAGCAGTTCTTC. It yields the protein CASTSWGLADHNEQFF.

This clonotype was observed a few times. V usage is TRBV5-4 and J usage is TRBJ2-2; 8 nucleotides match TRBD2. CDR3 length: 12 residues. Germline trimming cut 4 bases from V and 9 bases from J; bases unmatched to any gene: 2. Germline V CDR1 and CDR2: SGHNT, YYREEE (reference sequence). The CDR3 sequence is CASSAGGRELFF. Here the CDR3 DNA reads TGTGCCAGCAGCGCGGGGGGCCGGGAGCTGTTTTTT.

This sequence joins TRBV12-3 or TRBV12-4 and TRBJ2-5; D may match TRBD1 or TRBD2 (5 bases each). V was pared by 0 bases and J by 7 bases, with 9 bases between. There are 13 residues in the CDR3. The CDR3 protein is CASSLAGRGTQYF. The CDR3 DNA reads TGTGCCAGCAGTTTAGCGGGACGCGGGACCCAGTACTTC.

This clonotype was picked up many times. CDR3 nucleotide sequence: TGTGCCAGCAGCTTAGCGTTCCGGGGCGAGGATGGCTACACCTTC. This sequence encodes CASSLAFRGEDGYTF. The chain carries TRBV7-2 and TRBJ1-2; possibly TRBD1 for D (5 bases). V shed 0 bases and J shed 6 bases, with 14 bases lying between them. Germline V gives CDR1 SGHTA, CDR2 FQGNSA. The CDR3 is 15 amino acids.

This clonotype was recorded a few times. The gene calls are TRBV24-1 and TRBJ2-3, with 9 bases lining up with TRBD1. CDR3 length: 16 residues. The V segment lost 7 bases and the J segment 0 bases; nucleotides outside the gene matches: 7. From germline, CDR1 is KGHDR and CDR2 SFDVKD. CDR3 sequence: CATRPGTGYSTDTQYF. The CDR3 bases are TGTGCCACCAGGCCCGGGACAGGGTACAGCACAGATACGCAGTATTTT.

This clonotype was seen more than once but under ten times. CDR3 nucleotides: TGTGCCAGCAGCCACAGGGGGCGGGATACGCAGTATTTT. Its translation is CASSHRGRDTQYF. The genes are TRBV6-2 or TRBV6-3 and TRBJ2-3, with TRBD1 identical over 9 bases. Looked up from germline, CDR1 is MNHEY and CDR2 is SVGEGT. The junction had 4 bases not matched to a gene; V was cut back by 6 bases and J by 6 bases. The CDR3 runs to 13 residues.

This clonotype has only a few counts. This chain uses TRBV6-5 with TRBJ1-2, with D perhaps matching TRBD1 (5 bases). V was trimmed by 0 bases and J by 7 bases, leaving 12 bases between them. The V gene's germline CDR1 is MNHEY and CDR2 SVGAGI. The CDR3 runs to 14 residues. This CDR3 reads CASSYSGGGAGYTF. The CDR3 DNA is TGTGCCAGCAGTTACTCGGGGGGAGGGGCTGGCTACACCTTC.

This chain uses TRBV20-1 with TRBJ1-1, with D perhaps TRBD1 (5 bases). V was pared by 6 bases and J by 5 bases, with 16 bases between. Germline CDR1 and CDR2: DFQATT and SNEGSKA (reference sequence). The CDR3 sequence is 13 residues long. This CDR3 reads CSATAGRGTEAFF. The CDR3 coding sequence is TGCAGTGCGACCGCAGGGAGAGGAACTGAAGCTTTCTTT.

This clonotype was seen only a few times. This CDR3 is CASNGQGPIQPQHF. CDR3 sequence (DNA): TGTGCCAGCAACGGACAGGGCCCTATCCAGCCCCAGCATTTT. The gene calls are TRBV6-2 or TRBV6-3 and TRBJ1-5, with 8 bases lining up with TRBD1. The CDR3 is 14 residues long. Germline trimming cut 7 bases from V and 7 bases from J; bases unmatched to any gene: 9. From germline, CDR1 is MNHEY and CDR2 SVGEGT.

The chain's CDR3 is CASSLPRGVQETQYF. In DNA form, the CDR3 reads TGTGCCAGCAGCTTGCCTAGGGGGGTCCAAGAGACCCAGTACTTC. The J gene is TRBJ2-5, the V gene TRBV5-4; D tentatively reads TRBD1 or TRBD2 (6 bases each). V lost 1 base and J lost 1, with 11 bases in between. Germline values: CDR1 SGHNT, CDR2 YYREEE (reference sequence). The CDR3 extends over 15 amino acids.

In its sample, this clonotype was seen a few times. The rearrangement links TRBV25-1 to TRBJ2-3; 8 bases align to TRBD1. This CDR3 is built from 19 residues. Trimming removed 5 bases from V and 7 bases from J; junction bases left unmatched: 23. Germline CDR1 is MGHDK and CDR2 is SYGVNS. DNA of the CDR3: TGTGCCAGCAGTACACGTTCAGGGGGCGCCGGACCCCTGGACAATACGCAGTATTTT. The encoded protein is CASSTRSGGAGPLDNTQYF.

This clonotype was counted only a few times. The chain couples TRBV7-2 to TRBJ2-1, with 10 bases that match TRBD2. Trimming at V came to 5 bases and at J to 6 bases, leaving 4 bases not matched to a gene. Germline CDR1 reads SGHTA; CDR2 reads FQGNSA. The CDR3 is 14 amino acids. The CDR3 is CASSGGTSVNEQFF. Here the CDR3 DNA reads TGTGCCAGCAGCGGCGGGACTAGCGTCAATGAGCAGTTCTTC.

This clonotype occurred a few times. This chain joins TRBV4-1 and TRBJ1-1, with 10 bases fitting TRBD1. The CDR3 is 15 residues long. Per the germline V gene, CDR1 is MGHRA and CDR2 is YSYEKL. Germline trimming cut 4 bases from V and 2 bases from J; bases unmatched to any gene: 4. The CDR3 region is CASSPGDRGNTEAFF. Here the CDR3 DNA reads TGCGCCAGCAGCCCGGGGGACAGGGGTAACACTGAAGCTTTCTTT.

This clonotype was found a few times. The rearrangement links TRBV27 to TRBJ2-1; TRBD2 matches at 9 bases. CDR1 is MNHEY, CDR2 SMNVEV, per germline (reference sequence). The CDR3 runs 12 residues. After removal of 6 bases from V and 12 bases from J, the junction contained 6 bases not matched to a gene. CDR3 nucleotide sequence: TGTGCCAGCAGCCCGACTAGCGGAAGGCAGTTCTTC. Translating it yields CASSPTSGRQFF.

This clonotype was detected a few times. The CDR3 nucleotides read TGTGCCAGCAGCTTAGCGGATTCCTACGAGCAGTACTTC. It is translated as CASSLADSYEQYF. The chain joins TRBV7-9 to TRBJ2-7; D call uncertain. V was cut by 0 bases and J by 1 base, with 4 bases left in between. CDR3 length: 13 amino acids. CDR1 is SEHNR, CDR2 FQNEAQ, per germline (reference sequence).

This clonotype appeared a few times. The V and J genes are TRBV13 and TRBJ2-1; 12 bases map to TRBD2. This CDR3 region has 15 residues. Germline-derived CDR1 and CDR2 are PRHDT and FYEKMQ (reference sequence). J lost 5 bases, V lost 4 bases, and 3 bases had no gene match. The CDR3 nucleotides are TGTGCCAGCAGCTCGGGACTAGCGGGTAACAATGAGCAGTTCTTC. Its translation: CASSSGLAGNNEQFF.